One sample yielded the 30 T cell receptor beta chains listed below, sequenced in a study of long-term antiretroviral therapy in people with HIV. The immunoSEQ assay was v3.0, run at survey level. Sequencing was performed with immunoSEQ multiplex PCR; in TCRdb, only in-frame clones are kept and a portion is missing. The sample has fewer than 30,000 clones; under 85% are singletons. The sample in question was unsorted PBMCs, obtained 2.1 years after starting antiretroviral therapy. Receptors originate from a man aged 30-40 years with HIV.

The V and J genes are TRBV5-1 and TRBJ2-5, with D uncertain. The CDR3 sequence is 14 residues long. Germline loops: CDR1 SGHRS, CDR2 YFSETQ. The V end lost 2 bases, the J end lost 0 bases, and 8 bases lay between the germline ends. The CDR3, as DNA: TGCGCCAGCAGCTTAGGCAGCAACCAAGAGACCCAGTACTTC. Translated: CASSLGSNQETQYF.

The V and J genes are TRBV2 and TRBJ2-7; D not certain. The CDR3 contains 15 residues. Looked up from germline, CDR1 is SNHLY and CDR2 is FYNNEI. Trimming left V 7 bases short and J 0 bases short, with 16 bases between. CDR3 DNA: TGTGCCAGCAAGTCATCGTTCCTTAGCTCCTACGAGCAGTACTTC. Translating gives CASKSSFLSSYEQYF.

V is TRBV27 and J is TRBJ1-2; D is ambiguous. The V end lost 5 bases, the J end lost 6 bases, and 13 bases lay between the germline ends. Germline loops: CDR1 MNHEY, CDR2 SMNVEV (reference sequence). The CDR3 has 13 amino acids. CDR3: CASSPPNRDGYTF. CDR3 DNA: TGTGCCAGCAGTCCACCCAACAGAGATGGCTACACCTTC.

This clone is classed as medium-sized. The J gene is TRBJ2-7, the V gene TRBV11-2, with D perhaps matching TRBD1 (6 bases). CDR3 length: 16 residues. V lost 5 bases and J lost 0, with 17 bases in between. Per germline, CDR1 SGHAT and CDR2 FQNNGV. CDR3 nucleotides: TGTGCCAGCAGCATTACAGGGAGTCGAAGCTCCTACGAGCAGTACTTC. Residues: CASSITGSRSSYEQYF.

The rearrangement uses TRBV5-1 and TRBJ2-1; a weak D match, TRBD2 (6 bases). The CDR3 is made up of 16 amino acids. The germline gives CDR1 SGHRS, CDR2 YFSETQ. Deletions cut 2 bases from V and 5 bases from J, with 17 bases between. CDR3 in DNA: TGCGCCAGCAGCTTTTCGGGGGAGCTAGTGGACAATGAGCAGTTCTTC. Amino acid sequence: CASSFSGELVDNEQFF. Full variable domain (missing parts from reference TRBV5-1 and TRBJ2-1): KAGVTQTPRYLIKTRGQQVTLSCSPISGHRSVSWYQQTPGQGLQFLFEYFSETQRNKGNFPGRFSGRQFSNSRSEMNVSTLELGDSALYLCASSFSGELVDNEQFFGPGTRLTVL.

CDR3 sequence reads: CASSRRDREKDEQFF. The CDR3 DNA reads TGTGCCAGCAGCCGCCGGGACAGGGAGAAGGATGAGCAGTTCTTC. The chain joins TRBV7-2 to TRBJ2-1; 9 bases agree with TRBD1. Germline CDR1 is SGHTA and CDR2 is FQGNSA. V dropped 5 bases and J dropped 8; count of bases not matched to a gene: 10. CDR3 size: 15 residues.

This clone was picked up a small number of times. The chain carries TRBV28 and TRBJ1-2, with TRBD1 identical over 9 bases. The germline V gene encodes CDR1 MDHEN and CDR2 SYDVKM. The CDR3 covers 16 residues. V lost 5 bases and J lost 5; bases outside the gene matches: 12. CDR3 nucleotide sequence: TGTGCCAGCAGTCCTCCCGGGACAGGGTTCTTGTATGGCTACACCTTC. This translates into CASSPPGTGFLYGYTF.

The J gene is TRBJ2-5, the V gene TRBV5-1, with D perhaps given as TRBD1 or TRBD2 (5 bases each). Germline CDR1 reads SGHRS; CDR2 reads YFSETQ. The CDR3 has 15 amino acids. The V end lost 0 bases, the J end lost 7 bases, and 16 bases lay between the germline ends. CDR3 loop: CASSLVAGPSGTQYF. The DNA for the CDR3 is TGCGCCAGCAGCTTGGTGGCAGGGCCAAGCGGGACCCAGTACTTC.

This rearrangement joins TRBV10-3 to TRBJ1-6; TRBD1 might be the D (5 bases). The CDR3 contains 13 residues. Trimming took 11 bases from V and 6 from J, leaving 14 bases between them. CDR1 ENHRY and CDR2 SYGVKD come from the germline V gene. The CDR3, as DNA: TGTGCCGGCAGGGCGGCTGTTAATTCACCCCTCCACTTT. Encoded protein: CAGRAAVNSPLHF.

The J gene is TRBJ2-7, the V gene TRBV5-1; TRBD1 might be the D (5 bases). The V end was cut by 3 bases, the J end by 2 bases, with 9 bases between. Germline values: CDR1 SGHRS, CDR2 YFSETQ. This CDR3 has 13 amino acids. CDR3 region: CASSYWGAYEQYF. CDR3 coding DNA: TGCGCCAGCAGCTACTGGGGCGCCTACGAGCAGTACTTC.

V gene TRBV5-4 combines with J gene TRBJ2-7; 9 bases align to TRBD1. V was pared by 4 bases and J by 1 base, with 6 bases of the junction left unmatched. Per the germline V gene, CDR1 is SGHNT and CDR2 is YYREEE (reference sequence). The CDR3 spans 15 residues. CDR3 loop: CASSHPGTGSYEQYF. Written as DNA, the CDR3 is TGTGCCAGCAGCCATCCAGGGACAGGGTCCTACGAGCAGTACTTC.

The V and J genes are TRBV5-1 and TRBJ1-6, with 8 bases fitting TRBD1. V lost 3 bases and J lost 7; bases outside the gene matches: 6. CDR1 and CDR2 from the germline V gene are SGHRS and YFSETQ. CDR3 length: 15 amino acids. The CDR3 DNA is TGCGCCAGCAGCTCCGGACAGGGTAAAAATTCACCCCTCCACTTT. Its protein product is CASSSGQGKNSPLHF.

The chain joins TRBV5-1 to TRBJ1-2; no definite D call. Germline CDR1 SGHRS, CDR2 YFSETQ. V was shortened by 4 bases and J by 4 bases, with 14 bases between the two germline ends. The CDR3 is made up of 14 amino acids. The CDR3 protein is CASSPPDKFYGYTF. CDR3 nucleotides: TGCGCCAGCAGCCCGCCTGACAAGTTCTATGGCTACACCTTC.

V and J are TRBV27 and TRBJ1-5; D remains unclear. CDR3 length: 14 residues. Trimming took 3 bases from V and 6 from J, leaving 12 bases between them. Germline V gene lookup returns CDR1 MNHEY and CDR2 SMNVEV (reference sequence). As DNA, the CDR3 is TGTGCCAGCAGTTTTCGGCAGGCGGGTCAGCCCCAGCATTTT. Residues: CASSFRQAGQPQHF.

The chain combines TRBV27 with TRBJ2-5, with TRBD1 matching over 11 bases. The CDR3 runs 16 residues. The germline CDR1 and CDR2 sequences are MNHEY and SMNVEV (reference sequence). V dropped 4 bases and J dropped 5; count of bases not matched to a gene: 9. In DNA, the CDR3 is TGTGCCAGCAGTTCCCGCTGGACAGGGGGCACGGAGACCCAGTACTTC. Encoded protein: CASSSRWTGGTETQYF.

The chain couples TRBV4-2 to TRBJ2-7, with 8 bases aligning to TRBD2. V lost 0 bases, J lost 0 bases, and 4 bases stayed unmatched. This CDR3 has 16 residues. The germline gives CDR1 LGHNA, CDR2 YNFKEQ. CDR3 sequence reads: CASSQDERGSSYEQYF. The CDR3 nucleotides read TGTGCCAGCAGCCAAGACGAGCGGGGGAGCTCCTACGAGCAGTACTTC.

CDR3 nucleotides: TGTGCCACCTTAGCGGGAACGCGTACAGATACGCAGTATTTT. Amino acids: CATLAGTRTDTQYF. The V and J genes are TRBV10-3 and TRBJ2-3; TRBD2 aligns across 8 bases. Germline CDR1 and CDR2: ENHRY and SYGVKD. The V segment lost 10 bases and the J segment 3 bases; nucleotides outside the gene matches: 9. The CDR3 extends over 14 amino acids.

V is TRBV6-4 and J is TRBJ1-5, with 7 bases that match TRBD1. This CDR3 has 15 residues. V lost 6 bases and J lost 11; bases outside the gene matches: 16. The germline CDR1 and CDR2 sequences are MRHNA and SNTAGT. For the CDR3, the DNA is TGTGCCAGCAGATCTACCCGGACAGGAATGGGGTCCCAGCATTTT. It translates to CASRSTRTGMGSQHF.

This chain connects TRBV10-3 to TRBJ2-2; 8 bases are a match to TRBD1. The V and J ends lost 0 bases and 3 bases, in that order; junction bases with no gene match: 9. The CDR3 runs 18 residues. The germline V gene encodes CDR1 ENHRY and CDR2 SYGVKD. This chain's CDR3 is CAISESGGQGGDTGELFF. The CDR3 nucleotides read TGTGCCATCAGTGAGTCGGGAGGACAGGGCGGCGACACCGGGGAGCTGTTTTTT.

J is TRBJ1-4 and V is TRBV7-9; D is unresolved. Germline CDR1 and CDR2: SEHNR and FQNEAQ (reference sequence). The CDR3 is 14 residues long. V dropped 1 base and J dropped 5 bases, with 8 bases sitting between them. The CDR3 coding sequence is TGTGCCAGCAGCTTAGAGCAGATAAATGAAAAACTGTTTTTT. Its translation: CASSLEQINEKLFF.

This clone has just a few counts. The chain carries TRBV5-4 and TRBJ2-3; D unresolved. V was shortened by 4 bases and J by 0 bases, with 3 bases between the two germline ends. The germline V gene encodes CDR1 SGHNT and CDR2 YYREEE (reference sequence). CDR3 size: 12 residues. The CDR3 DNA sequence: TGTGCCAGCAGCGCAAGCACAGATACGCAGTATTTT. Translating gives CASSASTDTQYF. Supplemented by reference TRBV5-4 and TRBJ2-3, the full variable domain reads ETGVTQSPTHLIKTRGQQVTLRCSSQSGHNTVSWYQQALGQGPQFIFQYYREEENGRGNFPPRFSGLQFPNYSSELNVNALELDDSALYLCASSASTDTQYFGPGTRLTVL.

The chain joins TRBV19 to TRBJ2-7; 9 bases agree with TRBD1. The germline CDR1 and CDR2 sequences are LNHDA and SQIVND (reference sequence). The CDR3 extends over 21 amino acids. Trimming took 5 bases from V and 3 from J; bases not matched to a gene: 26. This chain's CDR3 is CASSFPWRDREVSGTIYEQYF. CDR3 bases: TGTGCCAGTAGTTTCCCATGGAGGGACAGGGAGGTCAGCGGGACCATCTACGAGCAGTACTTC.

V usage is TRBV27 and J usage is TRBJ2-2; possibly TRBD1 for D (6 bases). Germline assignment: CDR1 MNHEY and CDR2 SMNVEV (reference sequence). Trimming left V 5 bases short and J 1 base short, with 14 bases between. This CDR3 is 16 amino acids long. CDR3: CASSPPTGLNTGELFF. CDR3 bases: TGTGCCAGCAGTCCCCCCACAGGGTTGAACACCGGGGAGCTGTTTTTT.

The genes are TRBV30 and TRBJ1-1; 8 nucleotides match TRBD1. This CDR3 is 16 amino acids long. Germline V gene lookup returns CDR1 GTSNPN and CDR2 SVGIG (reference sequence). J gave up 1 base and V 0 bases, and 7 bases lay outside the gene matches. CDR3 protein: CAWSVFQGARNTEAFF. The CDR3 DNA is TGTGCCTGGAGTGTATTCCAGGGGGCGAGGAACACTGAAGCTTTCTTT.

This clone has just a few counts. The chain recombines TRBV2 with TRBJ1-2, with D possibly TRBD1 on 6 matching bases. Trimming pared 8 bases from V and 2 bases from J, leaving 18 bases between. CDR3 length equals 15 residues. Germline CDR1 is SNHLY and CDR2 is FYNNEI. The CDR3 sequence is CASLLDSFSNYGYTF. CDR3 bases: TGTGCCAGCCTACTGGACAGCTTCAGCAACTATGGCTACACCTTC.

CDR3 sequence reads: CASSRLAGDYNEQFF. In nucleotides, the CDR3 is TGTGCCAGCAGCCGCCTAGCGGGAGACTACAATGAGCAGTTCTTC. The genes are TRBV7-9 and TRBJ2-1; 10 nucleotides align to TRBD2. CDR1 and CDR2 from the germline V gene are SEHNR and FQNEAQ (reference sequence). The CDR3 is 15 amino acids. With 5 bases clipped from V and 3 bases from J, the junction kept 4 bases outside the gene matches.

This clone was detected only once. The V and J genes are TRBV5-6 and TRBJ1-5; no clear D gene. Trimming cost V 4 bases and J 5 bases, with 13 bases left between them. CDR3 size: 14 residues. Germline assignment: CDR1 SGHDT and CDR2 YYEEEE. The CDR3 reads CASSSRAFYQPQHF. CDR3 bases: TGTGCCAGCAGCAGCCGGGCCTTCTATCAGCCCCAGCATTTT.

This chain links TRBV5-1 with TRBJ2-7, with 8 bases matching TRBD2. Germline V CDR1 and CDR2: SGHRS, YFSETQ. V gave up 0 bases and J gave up 6 bases; unmatched junction bases: 8. The CDR3 sequence is 15 residues long. CDR3 bases: TGCGCCAGCAGCTTGGTGACGGGGGGGCCTACCGAGCAGTACTTC. Protein product: CASSLVTGGPTEQYF.

The V and J genes are TRBV20-1 and TRBJ1-5, with TRBD1 identical over 7 bases. Per the germline V gene, CDR1 is DFQATT and CDR2 is SNEGSKA (reference sequence). The CDR3 consists of 11 residues. Trimming at V came to 1 base and at J to 13 bases, leaving 4 bases not matched to a gene. The CDR3 bases are TGCAGTGCTAGAGCTCCGGGACAGCAGCATTTT. Translated: CSARAPGQQHF.

This clone was picked up a small number of times. The V gene is TRBV6-5, the J gene TRBJ2-7; 7 bases are a match to TRBD1. The germline V gene encodes CDR1 MNHEY and CDR2 SVGAGI. The CDR3 spans 16 residues. J lost 3 bases, V lost 2 bases, and 10 bases had no gene match. The CDR3 DNA reads as TGTGCCAGCAGTTACCGCTTGACAGGGATTTACTACGAGCAGTACTTC. Translating it yields CASSYRLTGIYYEQYF.